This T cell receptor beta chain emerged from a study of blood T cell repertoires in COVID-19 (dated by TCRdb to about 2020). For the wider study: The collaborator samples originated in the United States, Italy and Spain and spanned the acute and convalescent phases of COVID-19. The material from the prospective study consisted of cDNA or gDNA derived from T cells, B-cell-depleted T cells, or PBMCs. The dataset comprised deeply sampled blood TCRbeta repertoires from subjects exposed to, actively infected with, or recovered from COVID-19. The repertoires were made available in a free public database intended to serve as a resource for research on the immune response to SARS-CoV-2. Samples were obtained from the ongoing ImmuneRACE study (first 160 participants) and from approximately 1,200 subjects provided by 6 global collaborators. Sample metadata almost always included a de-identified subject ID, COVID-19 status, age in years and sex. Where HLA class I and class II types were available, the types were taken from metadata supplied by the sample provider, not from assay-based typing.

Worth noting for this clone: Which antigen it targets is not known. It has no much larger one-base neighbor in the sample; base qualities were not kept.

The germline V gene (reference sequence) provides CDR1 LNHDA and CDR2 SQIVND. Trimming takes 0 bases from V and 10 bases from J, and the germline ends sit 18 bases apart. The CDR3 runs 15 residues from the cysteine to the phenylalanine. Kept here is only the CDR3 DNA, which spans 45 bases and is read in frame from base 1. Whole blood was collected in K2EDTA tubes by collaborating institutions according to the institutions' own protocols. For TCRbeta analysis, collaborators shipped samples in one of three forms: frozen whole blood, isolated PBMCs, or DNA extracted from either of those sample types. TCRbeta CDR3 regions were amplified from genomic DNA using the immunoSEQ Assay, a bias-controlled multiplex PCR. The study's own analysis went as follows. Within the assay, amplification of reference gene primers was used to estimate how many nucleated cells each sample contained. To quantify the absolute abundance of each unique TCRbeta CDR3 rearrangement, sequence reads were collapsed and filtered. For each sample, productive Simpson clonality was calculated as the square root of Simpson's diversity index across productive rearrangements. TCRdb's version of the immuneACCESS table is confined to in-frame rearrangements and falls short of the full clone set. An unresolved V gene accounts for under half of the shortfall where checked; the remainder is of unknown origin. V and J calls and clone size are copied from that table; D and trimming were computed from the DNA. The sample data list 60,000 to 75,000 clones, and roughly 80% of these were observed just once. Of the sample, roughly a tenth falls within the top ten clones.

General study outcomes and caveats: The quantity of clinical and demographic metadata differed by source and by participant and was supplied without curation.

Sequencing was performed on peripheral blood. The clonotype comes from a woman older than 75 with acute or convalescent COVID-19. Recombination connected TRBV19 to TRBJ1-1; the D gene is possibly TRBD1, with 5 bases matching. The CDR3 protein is CASSIDQAGPTGAFF. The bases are TGTGCCAGTAGTATAGATCAGGCAGGGCCCACGGGAGCTTTCTTT.